This T cell receptor (beta chain) is from a study of shared clonotypes between healthy human individuals. Study-level points and caveats: Genetic and exposure-history diversity was limited by the few donors.

The J segment lost 3 bases and the V segment lost 3 bases, leaving 8 bases of the junction unmatched. Germline CDR1 reads SGHTS; CDR2 reads YDEGEE. The CDR3 has 16 residues. The assay was immunoSEQ multiplex PCR, and TCRdb's table has in-frame clones only and misses some. The table has 600,000 to 800,000 clones, 55% to 80% seen once. Note on this clone: Its specificity is unknown.

Sequencing used memory CD4+ T cells sorted from blood. Subset denoted: CD45RA-negative fraction. This sequence joins TRBV5-8 and TRBJ2-7, with 11 positions matching TRBD2. This sequence originates from a woman aged 25-40 years in good health. CDR3 bases: TGTGCCAGCAGCTGGGATCCGGGACTAGCGGTCTACGAGCAGTACTTC. Encoded protein: CASSWDPGLAVYEQYF.